The clone carrying this T cell receptor beta chain was picked up a small number of times. The antigen remains unidentified. Trimming removed 5 bases from V and 7 bases from J; junction bases left unmatched: 11. In germline, CDR1 is LNHDA, CDR2 SQIVND (reference sequence). The CDR3 consists of 15 residues. This sample is drawn from a study of neoadjuvant anti-PD-1 for oral cavity cancer. In the study overall: Around day 43, patients without progression received a fourth nivolumab dose before surgery. Study-wide findings and caveats: Larger post-treatment preexisting tumor clones tracked with greater tumor shrinkage.

The time point: after neoadjuvant nivolumab, at surgical resection. Produced via immunoSEQ multiplex PCR; TCRdb's table is partial and in-frame only. The sample yields approximately 16,000 clones, 36% seen once. The sequence derives from a person aged 40 to 85 with oral cavity squamous cell carcinoma. The sequences come from tumor tissue, collected after nivolumab (anti-PD-1) treatment. The chain has TRBV19 and TRBJ2-1; TRBD1 agrees at 7 bases. CDR3 loop: CASSLVPNRGNEQFF. In nucleotides, the CDR3 is TGTGCCAGTAGTCTAGTGCCGAACAGGGGTAATGAGCAGTTCTTC.